Listed here is a single TCR beta chain. This receptor's antigen is unknown. It has no much larger one-base neighbor in the sample; base qualities were not kept. The CDR3 starts with the cysteine, ends with the phenylalanine, and has 17 residues. The only DNA kept is the CDR3, 51 bases in frame from the first base. Reading the germline V gene gives CDR1 SNHLY and CDR2 FYNNEI. V and J are truncated by 7 bases and 0 bases respectively, leaving an intervening sequence of 16 bases. The trial excluded patients who had a history of autoimmune disease or who were on systemic immunosuppression. Peripheral blood for TCR sequencing was drawn from every dose cohort at baseline, at cycle 4 day 1 and at cycle 7 day 1. Samples were obtained from an open-label, multicenter, first-in-human phase I dose-escalation trial of ivuxolimab. Adults with locally advanced or metastatic melanoma, renal cell carcinoma, hepatocellular carcinoma or head and neck squamous cell carcinoma were enrolled in the trial. CD4+ and CD8+ T cells were sorted separately from peripheral blood before TCR sequencing.

For sequencing of the TCRbeta CDR3 region, genomic DNA was extracted from the sorted cells. The immunoSEQ Assay was used for sequencing of TCRbeta CDR3 regions. The source is immuneACCESS, and TCRdb retained only in-frame sequences with V and J called. Part of the clones is not carried over; for the studies checked, unresolved V genes explain less than half of this, and the remainder is unexplained. The sample table lists about 94,000 clones, 80% to 90% of them with a count of one. The ten largest make up over 0.3% of the sample. This record belongs to a study of OX40 agonist ivuxolimab in advanced cancers. As for the study more broadly: Ivuxolimab was an agonistic, fully human IgG2 monoclonal antibody directed against OX40 (CD134), a costimulatory receptor. Intravenous ivuxolimab was administered to patients every 2 weeks at six dose levels: 0.01, 0.1, 0.3, 1.5, 3 and 10 mg/kg. Patients were allowed to have had prior anti-PD-1, anti-PD-L1 or anti-CTLA-4 therapy, and 40% of the dose-escalation patients had been treated with checkpoint inhibitors. Of the 50 to 55 dose-escalation patients, hepatocellular carcinoma was present in about 20, melanoma in approximately 15, renal cell carcinoma in 9 and head and neck cancer in 9. In the dose-escalation cohort, over 65% of patients were male, and the mean age was about 55 years, with a range of about 23 to 80. The monotherapy dose-escalation portion (N of about 52 patients) of the phase I ivuxolimab trial is reported in the paper. Partial responses occurred in three dose-escalation patients, of whom one had hepatocellular carcinoma and two had cutaneous melanoma. Peripheral TCRbeta sequencing was intended to test whether TCR sequence diversity was altered and clonal T-cell expansion was caused by ivuxolimab. Summary of the overall study and its limitations: Low levels of normalized T-cell clonal expansion were also seen in some nonresponding patients. Clonal expansion of both CD4+ and CD8+ blood T cells was observed from baseline to week 6 at doses 0.1 to 3.0 mg/kg. The antigen specificity of the clonally expanded peripheral T cells was not determined. After ivuxolimab, CD8+ T cells had more expanded clones than CD4+ T cells on average. In the 0.1-3.0 mg/kg groups, partial responders had among the lowest normalized peripheral clonal expansion, particularly in CD8+ T cells.

The chain uses TRBV2 and TRBJ2-6, with a tentative D call of TRBD1 or TRBD2, each matching 5 bases. The sequenced sample was CD4+ or CD8+ T cells sorted from blood, obtained in a trial of the OX40 agonist ivuxolimab. The receptor was derived from an adult with an advanced solid tumor such as melanoma, head and neck, liver or kidney cancer. The CDR3 region: CASNSGTDRSGANVLTF. The nucleotide sequence reads as follows: TGTGCCAGCAATTCCGGGACGGACCGCTCTGGGGCCAACGTCCTGACTTTC.